This T cell receptor beta chain was sequenced for a study of OX40 agonist ivuxolimab in advanced cancers. Broader study findings: Clonal expansion by week 6 occurred in CD4+ and CD8+ blood T cells (at 0.1 to 3.0 mg/kg).

Assay used: immunoSEQ multiplex PCR; TCRdb lists only in-frame clones, some missing. Seen here are over 85,000 clones, 85% to 95% observed once, and the top ten hold roughly 0.26%. With baseline, cycle 4 day 1, and cycle 7 day 1 as timepoints, blood was sampled. Regarding this clone: What it binds is unknown.

The input for sequencing was CD4+ or CD8+ T cells sorted from blood, taken in a trial of the OX40 agonist ivuxolimab. This TCR derives from an adult with an advanced solid tumor such as melanoma, head and neck, liver or kidney cancer.

The chain's CDR3 is CASSPGPGYTF. In DNA, the CDR3 is TGCGCCAGCAGCCCCGGTCCGGGCTACACCTTC. V gene TRBV5-1 combines with J gene TRBJ1-2; the D is unclear. Germline V gene lookup returns CDR1 SGHRS and CDR2 YFSETQ. Between the trimmed V and J ends, which lost 4 bases and 8 bases, there was a span of 9 bases. The length of the CDR3 is 11 residues.